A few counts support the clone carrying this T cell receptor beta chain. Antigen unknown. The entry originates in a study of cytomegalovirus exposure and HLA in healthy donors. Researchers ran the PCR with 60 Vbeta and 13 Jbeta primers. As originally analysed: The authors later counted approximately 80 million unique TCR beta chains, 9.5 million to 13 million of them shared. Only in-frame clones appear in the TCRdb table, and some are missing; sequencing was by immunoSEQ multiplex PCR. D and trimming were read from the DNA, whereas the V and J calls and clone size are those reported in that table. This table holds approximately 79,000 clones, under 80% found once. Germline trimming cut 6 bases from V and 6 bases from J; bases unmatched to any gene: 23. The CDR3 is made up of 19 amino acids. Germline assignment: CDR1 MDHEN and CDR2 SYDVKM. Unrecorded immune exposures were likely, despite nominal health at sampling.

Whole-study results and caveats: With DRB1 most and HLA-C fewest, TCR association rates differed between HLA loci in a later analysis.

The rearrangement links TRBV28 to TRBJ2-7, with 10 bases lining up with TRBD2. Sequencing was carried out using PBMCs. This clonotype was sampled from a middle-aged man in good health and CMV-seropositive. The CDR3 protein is CASRPGTSVESGRMLEQYF. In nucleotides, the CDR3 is TGTGCCAGCAGACCCGGGACTAGCGTGGAGAGCGGGAGGATGCTCGAGCAGTACTTC.